This is a list of T cell receptor beta chains from one sample in a study of identical twins. TCRdb analysed the 5' RACE reads with MiXCR anew, one entry per CDR3 protein. The table has approximately 470,000 distinct CDR3 sequences, 12% to 15% seen once. The sample was also reused in another study, on yellow fever vaccine responses in identical twins.

Sequencing was performed on CD4+ T cells sorted from blood. These receptors all come from a woman between 18 and 29 years old in good health. The CDR3 runs from the conserved cysteine through the conserved F or W. Fields, in order: clone size, J gene, D gene, V gene, CDR3 DNA, CDR3 protein. The D gene is left open where the match is weak. Part of the rows lack a size; the others show once, few, many or a class for expanded clones.

abundance: few
j_gene: TRBJ2-7
d_gene: -
v_gene: TRBV7-2
CDR3nt: TGTGCCAGCAGCTTAGTTGCGGGGTCCGCCCACGAGCAGTACTTC
CDR3aa: CASSLVAGSAHEQYF

abundance: -
j_gene: TRBJ2-1
d_gene: -
v_gene: TRBV6-1
CDR3nt: TGTGCCAGCAGTGCACCGAGACCGACTAGGAATGAGCAGTTCTTC
CDR3aa: CASSAPRPTRNEQFF

abundance: few
j_gene: TRBJ2-7
d_gene: -
v_gene: TRBV7-2
CDR3nt: TGTGCCAGCAGCTTACTCCGACAGTCCACCTACGAGCAGTACTTC
CDR3aa: CASSLLRQSTYEQYF

abundance: -
j_gene: TRBJ1-2
d_gene: -
v_gene: TRBV28
CDR3nt: TGTGCCAGCAGCCCTGGTGGAGTACGAGGCTACACCTTC
CDR3aa: CASSPGGVRGYTF

abundance: many
j_gene: TRBJ2-7
d_gene: -
v_gene: TRBV12-3/TRBV12-4
CDR3nt: TGTGCCAGCAGTTTGACCTACGAGCAGTACTTC
CDR3aa: CASSLTYEQYF

abundance: -
j_gene: TRBJ2-2
d_gene: -
v_gene: TRBV24-1
CDR3nt: TGTGCCACCAGTTCTGGGGCGAACACCGGGCAGCTGTTTTTT
CDR3aa: CATSSGANTGQLFF

abundance: -
j_gene: TRBJ2-3
d_gene: -
v_gene: TRBV1
CDR3nt: TGCACCAGCAGCCAAGATGCAGAGAGCACAGATACGCAGTATTTT
CDR3aa: CTSSQDAESTDTQYF

abundance: -
j_gene: TRBJ1-5
d_gene: TRBD1
v_gene: TRBV6-6
CDR3nt: TGTGCCAGCCAACAGGGGCAAAATCAGCCCCAGCATTTT
CDR3aa: CASQQGQNQPQHF

abundance: -
j_gene: TRBJ2-5
d_gene: -
v_gene: TRBV7-6
CDR3nt: TGTGCCAGCAGCTTAATGGTGGGGCGGGGAGAGACCCAGTACTTC
CDR3aa: CASSLMVGRGETQYF

abundance: many
j_gene: TRBJ2-3
d_gene: -
v_gene: TRBV18
CDR3nt: TGTGCCAGCTCACCAGGGCTGAACGGGGTGATGGTCGATACGCAGTATTTT
CDR3aa: CASSPGLNGVMVDTQYF

abundance: -
j_gene: TRBJ1-1
d_gene: TRBD1
v_gene: TRBV28
CDR3nt: TGTGCCAGCAGTCTTGACAGGGGGCTGGACACTGAAGCTTTCTTT
CDR3aa: CASSLDRGLDTEAFF

abundance: few
j_gene: TRBJ2-1
d_gene: TRBD1
v_gene: TRBV7-3
CDR3nt: TGTGCCAGCAGCCCACGGACAGGGACGATGAATGAGCAGTTCTTC
CDR3aa: CASSPRTGTMNEQFF

abundance: -
j_gene: TRBJ1-1
d_gene: -
v_gene: TRBV7-9
CDR3nt: TGTGCCAGCAGCTTAGATACAGGCTCGAACACTGAAGCTTTCTTT
CDR3aa: CASSLDTGSNTEAFF

abundance: few
j_gene: TRBJ2-7
d_gene: -
v_gene: TRBV12-3/TRBV12-4
CDR3nt: TGTGCCAGCAGTCCGGGTGGGGCGGGGAGCGAGCAGTACTTC
CDR3aa: CASSPGGAGSEQYF

abundance: many
j_gene: TRBJ2-7
d_gene: -
v_gene: TRBV7-2
CDR3nt: TGTGCCAGCAGCCTGCGAGTGGGGGGCGGGACCTCCTACGAGCAGTACTTC
CDR3aa: CASSLRVGGGTSYEQYF

abundance: few
j_gene: TRBJ2-3
d_gene: -
v_gene: TRBV20-1
CDR3nt: TGCAGTGAAAGACCCACCACAAGCACAGATACGCAGTATTTT
CDR3aa: CSERPTTSTDTQYF

abundance: many
j_gene: TRBJ2-3
d_gene: -
v_gene: TRBV7-2
CDR3nt: TGTGCCAGCAGCTCAACTAGGAGAGATACGCAGTATTTT
CDR3aa: CASSSTRRDTQYF

abundance: -
j_gene: TRBJ1-1
d_gene: -
v_gene: TRBV7-9
CDR3nt: TGTGCCAGCAGCACCAATTCGGGCAAAGCTTTCTTT
CDR3aa: CASSTNSGKAFF

abundance: -
j_gene: TRBJ2-7
d_gene: TRBD1
v_gene: TRBV29-1
CDR3nt: TGCAGCGTCAAACAGGGGGCCTACGAGCAGTACTTC
CDR3aa: CSVKQGAYEQYF

abundance: few
j_gene: TRBJ2-7
d_gene: TRBD1
v_gene: TRBV11-2
CDR3nt: TGTGCCAGCAGCTCTAGACAGGGGTTCTACGAGCAGTACTTC
CDR3aa: CASSSRQGFYEQYF

abundance: -
j_gene: TRBJ2-7
d_gene: -
v_gene: TRBV5-1
CDR3nt: TGCGCCAGCAGCTTGGGGCTAGCTCCCCACGAGCAGTACTTC
CDR3aa: CASSLGLAPHEQYF

abundance: -
j_gene: TRBJ1-6
d_gene: -
v_gene: TRBV20-1
CDR3nt: TGCAGTGCTAGAGGAGCCCTTAATTCACCCCTCCACTTT
CDR3aa: CSARGALNSPLHF

abundance: few
j_gene: TRBJ2-1
d_gene: TRBD2
v_gene: TRBV27
CDR3nt: TGTGCCAGCAGTTTCTGGCCCGCGGGGGACAATGAGCAGTTCTTC
CDR3aa: CASSFWPAGDNEQFF

abundance: -
j_gene: TRBJ2-3
d_gene: -
v_gene: TRBV5-1
CDR3nt: TGCGCCAGCAGCTCGTCTAAAGTAACATCTAGCACAGATACGCAGTATTTT
CDR3aa: CASSSSKVTSSTDTQYF

abundance: -
j_gene: TRBJ2-1
d_gene: -
v_gene: TRBV27
CDR3nt: TGTGCCAGCGCGAGACGGGACAATGAGCAGTTCTTC
CDR3aa: CASARRDNEQFF

abundance: many
j_gene: TRBJ2-5
d_gene: TRBD1
v_gene: TRBV6-2/TRBV6-3
CDR3nt: TGTGCCAGCAGTCTCGGGACAGGTGTTCAAGAGACCCAGTACTTC
CDR3aa: CASSLGTGVQETQYF

abundance: -
j_gene: TRBJ2-7
d_gene: -
v_gene: TRBV7-9
CDR3nt: TGTGCCAGCAGCTTAGAAAGCGGTTACTCCTACGAGCAGTACTTC
CDR3aa: CASSLESGYSYEQYF

abundance: many
j_gene: TRBJ2-2
d_gene: TRBD2
v_gene: TRBV4-3
CDR3nt: TGCGCCAGCAGCCAAGATTCGCTAGCGGGAGTCTCAGCCGGGGAGCTGTTTTTT
CDR3aa: CASSQDSLAGVSAGELFF

abundance: -
j_gene: TRBJ2-7
d_gene: TRBD2
v_gene: TRBV7-3
CDR3nt: TGTGCCAGCAGCTTACGTCGGTTAGCGGGGGGACCTTACGAGCAGTACTTC
CDR3aa: CASSLRRLAGGPYEQYF

abundance: many
j_gene: TRBJ1-3
d_gene: -
v_gene: TRBV6-1
CDR3nt: TGTGCCAGCAGTCGTGACAGTGGAAACACCATATATTTT
CDR3aa: CASSRDSGNTIYF

abundance: few
j_gene: TRBJ2-3
d_gene: TRBD2
v_gene: TRBV29-1
CDR3nt: TGCAGCGTACTTAGGACTAGCGGGGGAGCGGATACGCAGTATTTT
CDR3aa: CSVLRTSGGADTQYF

abundance: many
j_gene: TRBJ1-2
d_gene: TRBD1
v_gene: TRBV5-1
CDR3nt: TGCGCCAGCAGCACACAGGGGACACGAGGCTACACCTTC
CDR3aa: CASSTQGTRGYTF

abundance: -
j_gene: TRBJ2-3
d_gene: TRBD2
v_gene: TRBV24-1
CDR3nt: TGTGCCACCAGTGACCCCCTTGGAGCGGGAGGCACAGATACGCAGTATTTT
CDR3aa: CATSDPLGAGGTDTQYF

abundance: once
j_gene: TRBJ2-7
d_gene: -
v_gene: TRBV12-3/TRBV12-4
CDR3nt: TGTGCCAGCAGTTTAGCGCTGCCTAGCTCTGGGGGAGAGCAGTACTTC
CDR3aa: CASSLALPSSGGEQYF

abundance: many
j_gene: TRBJ2-3
d_gene: -
v_gene: TRBV6-5
CDR3nt: TGTGCCAGCAGGCAGGAGGGAAATACGCAGTATTTT
CDR3aa: CASRQEGNTQYF

abundance: -
j_gene: TRBJ2-2
d_gene: TRBD2
v_gene: TRBV6-4
CDR3nt: TGTGCCAGCAAAACTAGCGGGAGCTCCGGGGAGCTGTTTTTT
CDR3aa: CASKTSGSSGELFF

abundance: -
j_gene: TRBJ2-5
d_gene: -
v_gene: TRBV4-2
CDR3nt: TGTGCCAGCAGCCCCGTCGGGACTGCCCAAGAGACCCAGTACTTC
CDR3aa: CASSPVGTAQETQYF

abundance: -
j_gene: TRBJ2-2
d_gene: TRBD1
v_gene: TRBV2
CDR3nt: TGTGCCACTACTCCGGGACAGGGGGCGATCGGGGAGCTGTTTTTT
CDR3aa: CATTPGQGAIGELFF

abundance: -
j_gene: TRBJ2-7
d_gene: -
v_gene: TRBV27
CDR3nt: TGTGCCAGCAGTCTAATCCCCAGCACGGGGAACTCCTACGAGCAGTACTTC
CDR3aa: CASSLIPSTGNSYEQYF

abundance: -
j_gene: TRBJ2-5
d_gene: -
v_gene: TRBV5-1
CDR3nt: TGCGCCAGCAGCCGCGGGATGAAAGAGACCCAGTACTTC
CDR3aa: CASSRGMKETQYF

abundance: few
j_gene: TRBJ2-3
d_gene: -
v_gene: TRBV9
CDR3nt: TGTGCCAGCAGCGTTACAGGTGAGGTTGGCACAGATACGCAGTATTTT
CDR3aa: CASSVTGEVGTDTQYF

abundance: -
j_gene: TRBJ2-7
d_gene: -
v_gene: TRBV14
CDR3nt: TGTGCCAGCAGCAGTCAGGGAAACCACGAGCAGTACTTC
CDR3aa: CASSSQGNHEQYF

abundance: few
j_gene: TRBJ2-2
d_gene: -
v_gene: TRBV15
CDR3nt: TGTGCCACCAGCAGATCCAGCTACACCGGGGAGCTGTTTTTT
CDR3aa: CATSRSSYTGELFF

abundance: many
j_gene: TRBJ1-4
d_gene: -
v_gene: TRBV11-2
CDR3nt: TGTGCCAGCAGCCAAGGGTCCAACCTGGGGCCCAGAAAACTGTTTTTT
CDR3aa: CASSQGSNLGPRKLFF

abundance: many
j_gene: TRBJ1-1
d_gene: -
v_gene: TRBV4-3
CDR3nt: TGCGCCAGCAGCCGAGGGGAGAACACTGAAGCTTTCTTT
CDR3aa: CASSRGENTEAFF

abundance: once
j_gene: TRBJ2-3
d_gene: -
v_gene: TRBV3-1
CDR3nt: TGTGCCAGCACCCCTGGGGGTAGCGCAGATACGCAGTATTTT
CDR3aa: CASTPGGSADTQYF

abundance: -
j_gene: TRBJ2-1
d_gene: -
v_gene: TRBV11-2
CDR3nt: TGTGCCAGCAGCCCCCGGGGCACGGCTTGGGCAAGCTCCTACAATGAGCAGTTCTTC
CDR3aa: CASSPRGTAWASSYNEQFF

abundance: -
j_gene: TRBJ2-1
d_gene: -
v_gene: TRBV28
CDR3nt: TGTGCCAGCAGTCCCCCTGGCACCAATGAGCAGTTCTTC
CDR3aa: CASSPPGTNEQFF